The TCR beta chain described here comes from a study of post-analysis software for immune sequencing data. Study-level information: In terms of disease course, relapsing-remitting, secondary progressive and progressive-relapsing multiple sclerosis were included.

Study results and caveats: Comparison of patients with controls showed five TRBV segments more frequent in patients, TRBV5-6, TRBV5-1 and TRBV20-1 among them. Diversity measured as normalized Chao1 was significantly lower in multiple sclerosis patients than in controls. Those samples that were prepared in the same batch co-clustered strongly by F measure.

The CDR3 contains 14 residues. CDR1 and CDR2 (germline): LGHNA, YNFKEQ. The ends were cut back, 4 bases at V and 5 bases at J, with 12 bases in the middle. Prepared TCR beta cDNA libraries contained unique molecular identifiers. It was from about 0.94 to 9.7 million T cells that some 500,000 cDNA molecules came. TCRdb analysed the PCR reads with MiXCR anew, one entry per CDR3 protein. The table lists some 370,000 distinct CDR3 sequences, less than 35% of them singletons. Remarks on this clonotype: No antigen is known for it.

This clonotype was sampled from a girl between 10 and 17 years old with multiple sclerosis. The chain is built from TRBV4-2 and TRBJ2-1; D tentatively fits TRBD1 or TRBD2 (5 bases each). The sequencing sample was made of blood. In nucleotides, the CDR3 is TGTGCCAGCAGCCGAGGGGACGCAAACAATGAGCAGTTCTTC. Protein: CASSRGDANNEQFF.